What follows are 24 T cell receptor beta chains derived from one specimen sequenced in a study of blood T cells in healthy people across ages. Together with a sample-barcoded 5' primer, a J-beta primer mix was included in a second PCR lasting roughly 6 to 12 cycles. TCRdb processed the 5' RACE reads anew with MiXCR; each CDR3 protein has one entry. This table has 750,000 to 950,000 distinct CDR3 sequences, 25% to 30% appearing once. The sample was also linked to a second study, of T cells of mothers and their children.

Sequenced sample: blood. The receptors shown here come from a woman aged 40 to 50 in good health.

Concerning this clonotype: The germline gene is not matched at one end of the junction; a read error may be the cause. The CDR3 spells CASRKLAREQGTQYF. Written as DNA, the CDR3 is TGTGCCAGCAGAAAGCTAGCGCGGGAGCAAGGGACCCAGTACTTC. V is TRBV12-3 or TRBV12-4 and J is TRBJ2-5; 7 bases map to TRBD2. The CDR3 consists of 15 residues.

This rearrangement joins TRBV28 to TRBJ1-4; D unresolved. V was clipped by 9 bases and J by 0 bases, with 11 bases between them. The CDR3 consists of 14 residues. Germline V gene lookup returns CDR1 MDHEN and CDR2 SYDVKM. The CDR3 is CASSSPPTNEKLFF. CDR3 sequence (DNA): TGTGCCAGTTCCTCGCCCCCAACTAATGAAAAACTGTTTTTT. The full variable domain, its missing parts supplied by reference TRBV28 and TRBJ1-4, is DVKVTQSSRYLVKRTGEKVFLECVQDMDHENMFWYRQDPGLGLRLIYFSYDVKMKEKGDIPEGYSVSREKKERFSLILESASTNQTSMYLCASSSPPTNEKLFFGSGTQLSVL.

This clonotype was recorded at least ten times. In DNA, the CDR3 is TGTGCCAGCACAGGAGGGGCCTACGAGCAGTACTTC. It codes for CASTGGAYEQYF. The chain joins TRBV6-6 to TRBJ2-7, with D possibly matching TRBD2 (6 bases). V lost 7 bases to trimming and J lost 2 bases, with 9 bases between them. Germline lookup yields CDR1 MNHNY and CDR2 SVGAGI (reference sequence). The CDR3 has 12 residues.

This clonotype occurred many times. The CDR3 DNA reads TGCAGTGCTAGAGAGCGGTTCCGCACAGATACGCAGTATTTT. Translation gives CSARERFRTDTQYF. The chain employs TRBV20-1 and TRBJ2-3; D is undetermined. Germline CDR1 reads DFQATT; CDR2 reads SNEGSKA (reference sequence). Trimming stripped 0 bases from V and 1 base from J, with 8 bases between. This CDR3 comprises 14 residues.

In nucleotides, the CDR3 is TGTGCCAGCAGCTTAGGGGGGGGTCCTCCAGTCTACAATGAGCAGTTCTTC. It codes for CASSLGGGPPVYNEQFF. This chain joins TRBV7-2 and TRBJ2-1; 7 nucleotides match TRBD2. Unmatched junction bases numbered 9, after V lost 1 base and J lost 3 bases. This CDR3 is 17 amino acids long. CDR1 SGHTA and CDR2 FQGNSA come from the germline V gene.

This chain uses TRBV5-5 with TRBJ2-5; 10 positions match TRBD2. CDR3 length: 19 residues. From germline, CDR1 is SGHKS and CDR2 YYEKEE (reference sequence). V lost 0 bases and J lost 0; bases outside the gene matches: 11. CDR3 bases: TGTGCCAGCAGCTTGGCCTTGGTAGCGGGGGGAACGTACCAAGAGACCCAGTACTTC. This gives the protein CASSLALVAGGTYQETQYF.

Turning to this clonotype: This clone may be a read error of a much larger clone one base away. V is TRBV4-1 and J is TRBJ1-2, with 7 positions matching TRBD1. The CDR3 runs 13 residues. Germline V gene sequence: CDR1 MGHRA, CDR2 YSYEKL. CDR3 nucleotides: TGCGCCAGCGGCCAAGACAGGGCCTATCGCTACACCTTC. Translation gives CASGQDRAYRYTF.

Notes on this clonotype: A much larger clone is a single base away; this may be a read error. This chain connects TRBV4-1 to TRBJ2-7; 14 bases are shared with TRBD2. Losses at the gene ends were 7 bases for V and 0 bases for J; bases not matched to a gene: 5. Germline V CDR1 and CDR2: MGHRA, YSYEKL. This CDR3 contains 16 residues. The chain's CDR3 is CASNLGLAGGSYEQYF. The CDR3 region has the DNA TGCGCCAGCAACCTCGGACTAGCGGGGGGCTCCTACGAGCAGTACTTC.

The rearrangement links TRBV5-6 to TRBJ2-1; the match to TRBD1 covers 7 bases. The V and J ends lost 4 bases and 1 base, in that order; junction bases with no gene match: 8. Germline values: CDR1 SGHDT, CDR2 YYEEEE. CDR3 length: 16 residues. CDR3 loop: CASSGPGQISYNEQFF. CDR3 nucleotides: TGTGCCAGCAGCGGCCCGGGACAGATTTCCTACAATGAGCAGTTCTTC.

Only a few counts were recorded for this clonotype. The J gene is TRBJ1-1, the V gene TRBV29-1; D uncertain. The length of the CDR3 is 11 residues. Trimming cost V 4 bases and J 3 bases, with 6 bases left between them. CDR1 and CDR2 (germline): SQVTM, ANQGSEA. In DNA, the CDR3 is TGCAGCGTTGGGTTGGACACTGAAGCTTTCTTT. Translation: CSVGLDTEAFF.

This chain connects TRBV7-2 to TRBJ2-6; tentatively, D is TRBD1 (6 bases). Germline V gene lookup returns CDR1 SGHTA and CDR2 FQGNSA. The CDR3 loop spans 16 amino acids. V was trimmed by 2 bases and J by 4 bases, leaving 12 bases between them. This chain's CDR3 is CASSLQARGGANVLTF. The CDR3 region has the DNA TGTGCCAGCAGCTTACAGGCCAGGGGAGGGGCCAACGTCCTGACTTTC.

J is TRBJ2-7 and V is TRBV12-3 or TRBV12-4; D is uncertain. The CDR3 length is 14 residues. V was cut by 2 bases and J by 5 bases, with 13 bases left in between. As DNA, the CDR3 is TGTGCCAGCAGTTTATATGCAGGTAGCAACGAGCAGTACTTC. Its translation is CASSLYAGSNEQYF.

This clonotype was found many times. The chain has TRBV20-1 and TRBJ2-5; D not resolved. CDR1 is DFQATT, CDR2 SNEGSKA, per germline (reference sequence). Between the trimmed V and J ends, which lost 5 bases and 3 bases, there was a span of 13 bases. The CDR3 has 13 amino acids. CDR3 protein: CSAQRTVKETQYF. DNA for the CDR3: TGCAGTGCTCAACGGACGGTGAAAGAGACCCAGTACTTC.

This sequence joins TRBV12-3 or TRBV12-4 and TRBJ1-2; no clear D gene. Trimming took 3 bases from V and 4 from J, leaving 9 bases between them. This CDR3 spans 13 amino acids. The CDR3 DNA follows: TGTGCCAGCAGTTTCACAATGATCTATGGCTACACCTTC. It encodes CASSFTMIYGYTF.

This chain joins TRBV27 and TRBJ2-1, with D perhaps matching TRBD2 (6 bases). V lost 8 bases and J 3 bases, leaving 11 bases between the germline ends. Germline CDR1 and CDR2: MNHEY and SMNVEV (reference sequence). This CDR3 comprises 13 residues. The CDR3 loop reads CASSSERYNEQFF. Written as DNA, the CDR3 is TGTGCCAGCTCTAGCGAACGCTACAATGAGCAGTTCTTC.

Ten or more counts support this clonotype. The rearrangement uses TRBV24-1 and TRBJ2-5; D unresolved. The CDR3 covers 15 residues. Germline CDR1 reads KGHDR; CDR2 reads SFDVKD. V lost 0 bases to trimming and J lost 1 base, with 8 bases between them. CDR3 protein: CATSDLRVGQETQYF. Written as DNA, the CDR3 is TGTGCCACCAGTGATTTGCGGGTGGGCCAAGAGACCCAGTACTTC.

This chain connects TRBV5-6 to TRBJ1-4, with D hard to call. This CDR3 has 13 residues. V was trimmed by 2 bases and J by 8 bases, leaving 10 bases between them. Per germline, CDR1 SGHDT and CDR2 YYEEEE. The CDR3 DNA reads TGTGCCAGCAGCTTCGCCTTGGGAGAAAAACTGTTTTTT. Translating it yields CASSFALGEKLFF.

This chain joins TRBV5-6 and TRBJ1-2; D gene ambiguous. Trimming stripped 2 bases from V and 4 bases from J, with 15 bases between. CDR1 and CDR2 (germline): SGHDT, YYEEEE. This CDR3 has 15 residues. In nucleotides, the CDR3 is TGTGCCAGCAGCTTCGGCTCCTCAGGAAGCTATGGCTACACCTTC. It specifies CASSFGSSGSYGYTF.

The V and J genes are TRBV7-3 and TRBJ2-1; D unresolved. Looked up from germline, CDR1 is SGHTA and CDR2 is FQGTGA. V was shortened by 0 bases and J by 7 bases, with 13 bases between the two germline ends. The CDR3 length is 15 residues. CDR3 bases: TGTGCCAGCAGCTTAACGGGCGATGGTATGAATGAGCAGTTCTTC. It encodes CASSLTGDGMNEQFF.

The CDR3, as DNA: TGTGCCAGCACCAGATTAGCGGGGTTCACAGATACGCAGTATTTT. Translation: CASTRLAGFTDTQYF. The V call is TRBV27, the J call TRBJ2-3; 8 positions agree with TRBD2. Trimming removed 7 bases from V and 2 bases from J; junction bases left unmatched: 8. Germline CDR1 is MNHEY and CDR2 is SMNVEV (reference sequence). The CDR3 totals 15 residues.

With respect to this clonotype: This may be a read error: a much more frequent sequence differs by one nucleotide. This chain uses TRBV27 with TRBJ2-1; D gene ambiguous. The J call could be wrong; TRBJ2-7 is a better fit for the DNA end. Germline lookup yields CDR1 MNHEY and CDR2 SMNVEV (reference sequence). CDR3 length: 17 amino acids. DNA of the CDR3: TGTGCCAGCAGTTTAAGCGCGCGCAAAAGCTCCTACAATGAGCAGTACTTC. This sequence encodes CASSLSARKSSYNEQYF.

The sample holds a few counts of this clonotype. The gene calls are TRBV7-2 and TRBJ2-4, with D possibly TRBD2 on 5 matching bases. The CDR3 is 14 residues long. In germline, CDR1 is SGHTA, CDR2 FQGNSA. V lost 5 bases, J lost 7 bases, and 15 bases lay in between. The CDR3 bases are TGTGCCAGCAGCCCGACGAGGGCGGTGAACATTCAGTACTTC. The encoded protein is CASSPTRAVNIQYF.

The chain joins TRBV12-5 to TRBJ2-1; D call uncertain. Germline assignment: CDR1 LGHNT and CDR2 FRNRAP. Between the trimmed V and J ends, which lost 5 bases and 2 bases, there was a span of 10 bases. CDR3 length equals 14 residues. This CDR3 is CASGRPSPYNEQFF. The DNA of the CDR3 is TGTGCTAGTGGTCGACCCAGTCCCTACAATGAGCAGTTCTTC.

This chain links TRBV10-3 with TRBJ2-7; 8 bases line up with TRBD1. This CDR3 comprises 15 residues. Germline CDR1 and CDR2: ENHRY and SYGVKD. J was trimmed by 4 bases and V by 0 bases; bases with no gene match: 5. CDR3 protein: CAISESAGGSYEQYF. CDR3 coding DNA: TGTGCCATCAGTGAGTCTGCAGGGGGCTCGTACGAGCAGTACTTC.